This entry features one TCR beta chain sequence. What it binds is not known. Sequencing targeted expressed TCRB transcripts, as all isolated RNA had been reverse transcribed. Profiling relied on immunoSEQ multiplex PCR, and the TCRdb table lists in-frame clones only, not all of them. There are 200,000 to 250,000 clones in the sample; approximately 15% occur only once, and just under 0.02% lies in the top ten. This entry is derived from a study of beta chain features in type 1 diabetes. The CDR3 sequence is 15 residues long. V lost 6 bases and J lost 1; bases outside the gene matches: 7. Germline V gives CDR1 SGHDT, CDR2 YYEEEE. General study results and limits: Type 1 diabetes patients had TCRB CDR3s that were shorter (moderately but significantly so) in all four CD4+ subsets. The question left open here concerned HLA type influencing TCRB rearrangement.

The V and J genes are TRBV5-6 and TRBJ2-5, with TRBD2 matching over 9 bases. The TCR was taken from a man in his thirties or forties with type 1 diabetes. Sequencing used naive CD4+ T cells from blood. CDR3 in DNA: TGTGCCAGCACTGGATTAGCGGGAGCCCAAGAGACCCAGTACTTC. It codes for CASTGLAGAQETQYF.